The rows below give T cell receptor beta chains drawn from one sample of a study of T cell repertoires in cytomegalovirus infection. TCRdb analysed the reads with MiXCR anew, one entry per CDR3 protein. The sample lists about 160,000 distinct CDR3 sequences, under 20% seen once, with 18% in the top ten. The sequenced material came from CD8+ T cells from PBMCs. The receptors were gathered from a human donor in good health (CMV status not recorded). Some clones in this sample may be carry-over from other donors' samples. Both conserved end residues are trimmed from each CDR3. Each record gives: V gene, J gene, CDR3 protein.

TRBV7-8	TRBJ1-5	ASSKYPIYSNQPQH
TRBV7-6	TRBJ2-3	ASSFLAGGNPSTDTQY
TRBV28	TRBJ1-1	ASSPPSFRAMNTEAF
TRBV28	TRBJ1-3	ASRLQGSGNTIY
TRBV2	TRBJ1-1	SSPATVSNTEAF
TRBV9	TRBJ2-3	ASSVWEAGGDTQY
TRBV30	TRBJ1-1	AWRVLRRTEAF
TRBV6-2/TRBV6-3	TRBJ2-7	ASIPPGQRSSYEQY
TRBV6-1	TRBJ1-1	ASSWVGTEAF
TRBV7-9	TRBJ1-1	ASSSTGGDTEAF
TRBV6-1	TRBJ1-5	ASKKQGGNQPQH
TRBV5-6	TRBJ1-5	ASSFGNQPQH
TRBV7-8	TRBJ2-7	ASSPNRERSSYEQY
TRBV6-5	TRBJ1-1	ASSQPWDTEAF
TRBV10-3	TRBJ2-3	ATAAEGPTDTQY
TRBV7-9	TRBJ1-4	ASSFQERHPEKLF
TRBV20-1	TRBJ2-7	SALWLADPWEQY
TRBV7-6	TRBJ2-7	ASSLASGYTYEQY
TRBV20-1	TRBJ2-3	SARDLIPREREITDTQY
TRBV10-3	TRBJ2-7	AIIDEGYRGRDEQY
TRBV28	TRBJ2-3	ASSPGPNGDTQY
TRBV7-3	TRBJ2-5	ASSNSGGAQETQY
TRBV25-1	TRBJ2-2	APEGPGELF
TRBV6-4	TRBJ2-3	ASSDSAGGPDTQY
TRBV7-2	TRBJ2-7	ASSYGTNPGEQY
TRBV10-3	TRBJ1-5	ATEPGQGGQPQH
TRBV6-2/TRBV6-3	TRBJ1-1	ASSTHTEAF
TRBV7-2	TRBJ2-5	ASSLRAPEAGETQY
TRBV7-8	TRBJ2-7	ASSPADRVSMYEQY
TRBV7-2	TRBJ2-5	ASSSPRLASQETQY
TRBV6-1	TRBJ1-2	ASSRGPSVT
TRBV7-2	TRBJ2-7	ASSLARSYEQY
TRBV7-6	TRBJ1-1	ASSVGQGRPEAF
TRBV5-8	TRBJ2-4	ASSPGTSPLVQY
TRBV20-1	TRBJ2-3	SALPYRGRPDTQY